This T cell receptor (beta chain) was found in a study of Ad26.COV2.S vaccination and SARS-CoV-2 variants (dated by TCRdb to about 2021). Turning to the overall study: Vaccine-arm donors were drawn from COV1001, a multicentre, randomized, double-blind, placebo-controlled phase I-IIa trial of Ad26.COV2.S in healthy adults. Sequencing of the TCRbeta repertoire served to evaluate the specificity and breadth of SARS-CoV-2-reactive T cell receptors following Ad26.COV2.S vaccination. Trial participants were randomized into five groups of five, in which low-dose or high-dose Ad26.COV2.S was given once or twice, or placebo was given on both occasions. A total of about 30 samples were included in the TCR-sequenced set, comprising 19 Ad26.COV2.S vaccine recipients, 5 placebo recipients and 8 SARS-CoV-2 convalescent individuals. Investigators did not know the trial group allocation while performing experiments and assessing outcomes. Dosing of Ad26.COV2.S was intramuscular, at either 5x10^10 or 1x10^11 viral particles, delivered as one shot or as two shots spaced 56 days apart.

The research as a whole found: The study was not powered to compare responses between vaccine doses or regimens. According to the authors, total T cell responses may have been underestimated by the TCR breadth and depth analyses. Compared with placebo recipients, Ad26.COV2.S recipients showed higher spike-specific TCR breadth (P = 0.0014). Vaccine and placebo recipients had similar non-spike TCR breadth, a finding consistent with the vaccine containing only spike. After vaccination, spike-specific CD8+ and CD4+ T cell responses were reported to show substantial breadth.

With regard to this clone: Its antigen is still unknown. Base qualities are not recorded, but no much larger clone differs from it by a single base.

The treatment or condition label for this specimen denotes: about 20 received Ad26.COV2.S at low or high dose, single or two shots; 5 received placebo; per-sample allocation not given. Repertoires of vaccine and placebo recipients were sequenced from samples collected on day 63 after the first injection. Between 29 July and 7 August 2020, Cohort 1b enrolled about 27 adults aged 18-55 years at one site in Boston, USA. As a vaccine, Ad26.COV2.S was a replication-incompetent adenovirus type 26 vector that expressed a prefusion-stabilized SARS-CoV-2 spike protein derived from the original Wuhan strain. The germline ends are 11 bases apart after V is trimmed by 0 bases and J by 5 bases. According to the germline V gene (reference sequence), CDR1 reads LNHDA and CDR2 reads SQIVND. The CDR3 holds 15 amino acids from the cysteine to the phenylalanine. Only the CDR3 part of the read is kept: 45 bases, read in frame from the first base.

TCRbeta CDR3 regions were sequenced with the immunoSEQ Assay. After extraction, genomic DNA underwent amplification by bias-controlled multiplex PCR, followed by high-throughput sequencing. Per the authors' processing: To quantify the absolute abundance of every unique TCRbeta CDR3 region, sequences were collapsed and filtered. Usable DNA was measured by amplifying reference genes present in all nucleated cells, and TCRbeta template counts were normalized to that usable DNA to estimate T cell fraction. Repertoire TCRs were annotated as SARS-CoV-2-specific by exact matching of V gene, CDR3 amino acid sequence and J gene to a known reactive TCR set. MIRA supplied the reference SARS-CoV-2 TCR set, which was filtered for enrichment in COVID-19-positive ImmuneCODE repertoires so that public or cross-reactive TCRs were removed. Based on the MIRA antigens, annotated TCRs were further analysed at the level of specific ORF or position within ORF. Depth was the summed frequency of annotated unique rearrangements, while breadth was defined as annotated unique rearrangements over total unique productive rearrangements. Two-sided Wilcoxon rank-sum tests were used to compare TCR breadth between groups. This immuneACCESS table, as held by TCRdb, lists in-frame sequences with V and J called but not all clones. Of the missing ones, under half trace to an unresolved V gene in checked studies; the others have no known cause. The V and J calls and clone size come from that table; D and trimming were worked out from the DNA. A total of fewer than 500,000 clones appear in this sample, approximately 90% of them only once. More than 10% of the sample is in the top ten clones.

Sequenced here: peripheral blood, sampled in a trial of Ad26.COV2.S vaccine versus placebo. This chain is built from TRBV19 and TRBJ1-5, with the D gene uncertain. The receptor was isolated from a person between 18 and 65 years old who received the Ad26.COV2.S COVID-19 vaccine or a placebo. The DNA sequence is as follows: TGTGCCAGTAGTATAGATGCCGGCGTTGATCAGCCCCAGCATTTT. Its protein reads: CASSIDAGVDQPQHF.